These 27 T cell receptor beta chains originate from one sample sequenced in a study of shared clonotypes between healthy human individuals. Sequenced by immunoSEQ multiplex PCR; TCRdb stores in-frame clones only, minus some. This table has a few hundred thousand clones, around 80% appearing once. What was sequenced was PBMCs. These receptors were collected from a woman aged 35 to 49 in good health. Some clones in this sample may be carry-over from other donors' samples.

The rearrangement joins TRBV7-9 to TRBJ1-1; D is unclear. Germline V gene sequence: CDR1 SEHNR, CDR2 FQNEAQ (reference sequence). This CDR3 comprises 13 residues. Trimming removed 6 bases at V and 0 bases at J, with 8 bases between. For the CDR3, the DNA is TGTGCCAGCAGGTCCGGGGTGAACACTGAAGCTTTCTTT. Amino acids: CASRSGVNTEAFF.

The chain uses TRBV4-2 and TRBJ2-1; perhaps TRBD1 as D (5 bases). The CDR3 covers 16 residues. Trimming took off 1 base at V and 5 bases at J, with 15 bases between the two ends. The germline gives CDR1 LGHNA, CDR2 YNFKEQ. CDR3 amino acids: CASSQVRHRTDNEQFF. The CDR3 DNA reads TGTGCCAGCAGCCAAGTCCGGCACAGGACCGACAATGAGCAGTTCTTC.

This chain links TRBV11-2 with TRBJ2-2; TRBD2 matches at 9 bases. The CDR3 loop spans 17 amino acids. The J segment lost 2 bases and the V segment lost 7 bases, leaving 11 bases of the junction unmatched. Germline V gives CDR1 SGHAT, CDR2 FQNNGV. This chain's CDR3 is CASMNNAGGLNTGELFF. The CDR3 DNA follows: TGTGCCAGCATGAACAATGCGGGAGGGCTTAACACCGGGGAGCTGTTTTTT.

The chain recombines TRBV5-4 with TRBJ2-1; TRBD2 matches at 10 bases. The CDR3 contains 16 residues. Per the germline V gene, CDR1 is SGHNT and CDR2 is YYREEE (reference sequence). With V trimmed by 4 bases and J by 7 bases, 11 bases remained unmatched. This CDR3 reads CASSPKAGGPENEQFF. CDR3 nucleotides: TGTGCCAGCAGCCCAAAAGCGGGAGGGCCTGAAAATGAGCAGTTCTTC.

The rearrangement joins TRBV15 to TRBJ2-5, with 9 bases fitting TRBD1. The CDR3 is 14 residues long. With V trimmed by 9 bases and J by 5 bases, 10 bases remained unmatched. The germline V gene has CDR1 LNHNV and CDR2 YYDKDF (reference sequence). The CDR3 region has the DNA TGTGCCACTGGATCGTACAGGGGGCTCGAGACCCAGTACTTC. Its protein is CATGSYRGLETQYF.

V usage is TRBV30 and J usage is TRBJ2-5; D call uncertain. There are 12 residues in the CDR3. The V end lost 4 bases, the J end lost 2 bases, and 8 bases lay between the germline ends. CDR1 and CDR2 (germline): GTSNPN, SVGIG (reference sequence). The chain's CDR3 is CAWNDKQETQYF. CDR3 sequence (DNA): TGTGCCTGGAACGACAAACAAGAGACCCAGTACTTC.

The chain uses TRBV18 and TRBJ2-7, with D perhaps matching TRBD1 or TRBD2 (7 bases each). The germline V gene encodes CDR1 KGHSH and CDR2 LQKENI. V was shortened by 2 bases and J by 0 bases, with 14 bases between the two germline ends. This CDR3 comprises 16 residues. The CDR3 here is CASSPSAGGGSYEQYF. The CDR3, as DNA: TGTGCCAGCTCACCATCGGCAGGGGGGGGCTCCTACGAGCAGTACTTC.

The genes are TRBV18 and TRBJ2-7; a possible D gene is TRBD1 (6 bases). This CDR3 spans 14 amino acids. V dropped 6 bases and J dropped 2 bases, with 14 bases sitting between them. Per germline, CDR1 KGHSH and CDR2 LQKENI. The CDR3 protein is CASSRPGHPYEQYF. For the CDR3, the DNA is TGTGCCAGCTCGCGTCCGGGACACCCCTACGAGCAGTACTTC.

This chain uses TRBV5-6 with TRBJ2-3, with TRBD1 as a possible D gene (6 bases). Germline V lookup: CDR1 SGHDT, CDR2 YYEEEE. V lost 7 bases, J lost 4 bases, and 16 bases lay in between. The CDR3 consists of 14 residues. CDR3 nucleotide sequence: TGTGCCAGCTTCGACAGGACGAGGGCAGATACGCAGTATTTT. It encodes CASFDRTRADTQYF. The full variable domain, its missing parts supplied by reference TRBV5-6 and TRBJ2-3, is DAGVTQSPTHLIKTRGQQVTLRCSPKSGHDTVSWYQQALGQGPQFIFQYYEEEERQRGNFPDRFSGHQFPNYSSELNVNALLLGDSALYLCASFDRTRADTQYFGPGTRLTVL.

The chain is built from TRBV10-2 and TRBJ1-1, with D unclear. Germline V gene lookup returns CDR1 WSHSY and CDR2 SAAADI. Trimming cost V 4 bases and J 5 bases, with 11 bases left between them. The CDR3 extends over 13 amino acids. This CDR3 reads CASSVGVETEAFF. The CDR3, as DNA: TGCGCCAGCAGTGTTGGGGTCGAGACTGAAGCTTTCTTT.

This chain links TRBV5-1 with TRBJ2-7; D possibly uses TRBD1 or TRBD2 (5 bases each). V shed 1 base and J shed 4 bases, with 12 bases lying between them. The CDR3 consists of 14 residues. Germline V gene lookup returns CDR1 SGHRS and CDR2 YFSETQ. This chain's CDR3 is CASSLQGTDYEQYF. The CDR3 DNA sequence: TGCGCCAGCAGCTTGCAAGGGACGGATTACGAGCAGTACTTC.

CDR3 coding DNA: TGTGCCAGTAGTATTTTGACTGCCTCTGGAAACACCATATATTTT. Amino acids: CASSILTASGNTIYF. The rearrangement joins TRBV19 to TRBJ1-3, with no clear D. This CDR3 comprises 15 residues. Germline V CDR1 and CDR2: LNHDA, SQIVND (reference sequence). The V gene lost 3 bases and the J gene lost 0 bases, with 9 bases spanning the gap.

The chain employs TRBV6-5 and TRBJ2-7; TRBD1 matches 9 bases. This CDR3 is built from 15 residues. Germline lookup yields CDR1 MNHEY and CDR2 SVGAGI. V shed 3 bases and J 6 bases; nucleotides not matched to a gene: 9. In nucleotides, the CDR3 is TGTGCCAGCAGTTATGGGGGACAGGGTCAATCCGAGCAGTACTTC. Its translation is CASSYGGQGQSEQYF.

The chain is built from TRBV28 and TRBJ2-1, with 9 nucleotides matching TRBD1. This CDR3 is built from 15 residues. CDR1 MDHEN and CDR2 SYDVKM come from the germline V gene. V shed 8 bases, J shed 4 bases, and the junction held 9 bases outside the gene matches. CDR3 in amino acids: CASDSGQGFYNEQFF. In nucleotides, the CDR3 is TGTGCCAGCGATTCCGGACAGGGGTTTTACAATGAGCAGTTCTTC.

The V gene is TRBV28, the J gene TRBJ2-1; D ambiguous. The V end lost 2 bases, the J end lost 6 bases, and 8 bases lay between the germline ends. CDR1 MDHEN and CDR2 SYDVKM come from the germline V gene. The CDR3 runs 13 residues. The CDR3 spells CASSLVHLNEQFF. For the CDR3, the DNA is TGTGCCAGCAGTTTAGTGCACCTCAATGAGCAGTTCTTC.

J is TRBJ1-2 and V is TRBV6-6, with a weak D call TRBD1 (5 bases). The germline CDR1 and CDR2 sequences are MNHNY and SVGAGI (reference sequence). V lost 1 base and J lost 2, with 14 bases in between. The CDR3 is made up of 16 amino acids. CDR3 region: CASSYYLIGGNYGYTF. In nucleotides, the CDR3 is TGTGCCAGCAGTTACTACTTGATTGGGGGGAACTATGGCTACACCTTC.

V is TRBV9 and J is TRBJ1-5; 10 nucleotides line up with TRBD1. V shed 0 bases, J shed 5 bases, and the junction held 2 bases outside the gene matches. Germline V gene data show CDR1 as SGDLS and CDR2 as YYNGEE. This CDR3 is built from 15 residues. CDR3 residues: CASSVEGTGDQPQHF. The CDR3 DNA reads TGTGCCAGCAGCGTAGAGGGGACAGGGGATCAGCCCCAGCATTTT.

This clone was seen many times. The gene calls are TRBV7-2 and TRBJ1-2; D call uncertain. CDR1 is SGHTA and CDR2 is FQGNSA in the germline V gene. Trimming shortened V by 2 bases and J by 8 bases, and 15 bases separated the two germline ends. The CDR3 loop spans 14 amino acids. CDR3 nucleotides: TGTGCCAGCAGCTTATATGGGCCGAGGAAGGGCTACACCTTC. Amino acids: CASSLYGPRKGYTF. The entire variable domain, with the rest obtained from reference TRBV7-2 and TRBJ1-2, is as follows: GAGVSQSPSNKVTEKGKDVELRCDPISGHTALYWYRQSLGQGLEFLIYFQGNSAPDKSGLPSDRFSAERTGGSVSTLTIQRTQQEDSAVYLCASSLYGPRKGYTFGSGTRLTVV.

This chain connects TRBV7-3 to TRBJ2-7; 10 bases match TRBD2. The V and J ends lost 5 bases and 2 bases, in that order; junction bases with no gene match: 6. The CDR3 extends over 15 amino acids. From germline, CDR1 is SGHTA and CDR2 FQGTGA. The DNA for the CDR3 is TGTGCCAGCAGCCTGACCGGGACTAGCGCCTACGAGCAGTACTTC. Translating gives CASSLTGTSAYEQYF.

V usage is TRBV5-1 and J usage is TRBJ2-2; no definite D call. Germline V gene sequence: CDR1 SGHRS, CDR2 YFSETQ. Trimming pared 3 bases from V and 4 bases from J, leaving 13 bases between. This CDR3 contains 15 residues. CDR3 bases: TGCGCCAGCAGCTCCAATGGACCATCCACCGGGGAGCTGTTTTTT. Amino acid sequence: CASSSNGPSTGELFF.

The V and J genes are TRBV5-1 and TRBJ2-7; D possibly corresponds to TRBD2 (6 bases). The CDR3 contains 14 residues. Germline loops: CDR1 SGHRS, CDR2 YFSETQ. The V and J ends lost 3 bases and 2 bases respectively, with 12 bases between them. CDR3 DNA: TGCGCCAGCAGCTGGGGGGATCCAACCTACGAGCAGTACTTC. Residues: CASSWGDPTYEQYF.

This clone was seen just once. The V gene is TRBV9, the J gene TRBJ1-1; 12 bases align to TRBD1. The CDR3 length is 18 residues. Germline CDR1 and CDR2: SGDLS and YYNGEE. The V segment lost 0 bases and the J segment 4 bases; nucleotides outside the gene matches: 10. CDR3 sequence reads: CASSVAPGQGALGTEAFF. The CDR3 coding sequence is TGTGCCAGCAGCGTAGCACCGGGACAGGGGGCTCTGGGCACTGAAGCTTTCTTT. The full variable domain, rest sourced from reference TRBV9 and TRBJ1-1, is DSGVTQTPKHLITATGQRVTLRCSPRSGDLSVYWYQQSLDQGLQFLIQYYNGEERAKGNILERFSAQQFPDLHSELNLSSLELGDSALYFCASSVAPGQGALGTEAFFGQGTRLTVV.

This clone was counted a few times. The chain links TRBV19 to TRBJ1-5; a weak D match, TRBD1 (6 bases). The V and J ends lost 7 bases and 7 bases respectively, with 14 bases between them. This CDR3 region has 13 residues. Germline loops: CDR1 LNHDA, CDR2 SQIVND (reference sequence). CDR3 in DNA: TGTGCCAGTACCACCAGGGGTCACCAGCCCCAGCATTTT. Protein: CASTTRGHQPQHF.

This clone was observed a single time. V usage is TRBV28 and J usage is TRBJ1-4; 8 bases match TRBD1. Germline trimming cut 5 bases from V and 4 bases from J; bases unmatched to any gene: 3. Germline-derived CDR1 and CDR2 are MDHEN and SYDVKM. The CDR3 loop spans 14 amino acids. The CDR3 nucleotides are TGTGCCAGCAGTGGGACAGGCTTTAATGAAAAACTGTTTTTT. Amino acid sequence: CASSGTGFNEKLFF.

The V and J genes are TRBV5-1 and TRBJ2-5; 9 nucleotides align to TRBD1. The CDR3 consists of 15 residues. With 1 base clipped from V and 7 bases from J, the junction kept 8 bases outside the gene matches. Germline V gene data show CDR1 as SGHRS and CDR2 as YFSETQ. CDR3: CASSLWGQGGGTQYF. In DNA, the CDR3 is TGCGCCAGCAGCTTGTGGGGACAGGGTGGAGGGACCCAGTACTTC. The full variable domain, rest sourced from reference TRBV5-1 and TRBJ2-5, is KAGVTQTPRYLIKTRGQQVTLSCSPISGHRSVSWYQQTPGQGLQFLFEYFSETQRNKGNFPGRFSGRQFSNSRSEMNVSTLELGDSALYLCASSLWGQGGGTQYFGPGTRLLVL.

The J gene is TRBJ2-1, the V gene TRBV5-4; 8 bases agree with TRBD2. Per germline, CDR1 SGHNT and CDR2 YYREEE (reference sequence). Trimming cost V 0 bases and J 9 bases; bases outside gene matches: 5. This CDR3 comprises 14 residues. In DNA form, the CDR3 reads TGTGCCAGCAGCTTGGCCGGGACTAGTCGTGAGCAGTTCTTC. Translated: CASSLAGTSREQFF.

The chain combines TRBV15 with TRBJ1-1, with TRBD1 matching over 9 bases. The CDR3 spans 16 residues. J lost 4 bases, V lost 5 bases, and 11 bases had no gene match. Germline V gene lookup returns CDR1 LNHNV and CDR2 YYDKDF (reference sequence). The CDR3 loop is CATSAALLGQGTEAFF. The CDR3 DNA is TGTGCCACCAGCGCCGCCCTTCTGGGACAGGGCACTGAAGCTTTCTTT.